The source of this T cell receptor beta chain is a study of blood T cell repertoires in COVID-19. Across the study: Collection of acute and convalescent COVID-19 samples took place in the United States, Italy and Spain. PBMCs, B-cell-depleted T cells, or T cells were the source of the cDNA or gDNA that made up the material.

The germline V and J ends were trimmed by 5 bases and 4 bases, with 11 bases remaining between them. CDR3 length: 13 amino acids. Germline V gene sequence: CDR1 MNHEY, CDR2 SVGAGI. In the authors' methods: Amplification with reference gene primers provided the estimates of nucleated cell counts. The method was immunoSEQ multiplex PCR; TCRdb's version includes in-frame clones alone and lacks a portion of them. For V, J and clone size, that table is used; D and trimming come from the DNA. Of tens of thousands of clones in the sample, 70% to 90% are singletons; the top ten hold 15% to 20%. The chain recombines TRBV6-5 with TRBJ1-1; possibly TRBD1 for D (5 bases). This sequence originates from a woman of 80 years or more with acute or convalescent COVID-19. Sequencing was carried out using peripheral blood. The DNA of the CDR3 is TGTGCCAGCAGTACCCGGGGGGTCACTGAAGCTTTCTTT. Its translation is CASSTRGVTEAFF.